A single sample is the source of the 7 T cell receptor beta chains below, sequenced in a study of T cell responses to AZD1222 COVID-19 vaccine. Profiled with immunoSEQ multiplex PCR; TCRdb holds only in-frame clones, not every one. This sample yields around 99,000 clones, of which about 88% are seen a single time; roughly a sixth belongs to the top ten. The material was peripheral blood, obtained on day 0 of AZD1222 vaccination. These receptors came from an adult in good health.

The J gene is TRBJ2-1, the V gene TRBV5-1; 9 bases are shared with TRBD2. Germline loops: CDR1 SGHRS, CDR2 YFSETQ. V dropped 3 bases and J dropped 7; count of bases not matched to a gene: 5. This CDR3 is built from 14 residues. The CDR3 here is CASSWASGENEQFF. As DNA, the CDR3 is TGCGCCAGCAGCTGGGCTAGCGGGGAAAATGAGCAGTTCTTC.

A few counts support this clone. The J gene is TRBJ1-2, the V gene TRBV30; the D is unclear. V dropped 1 base and J dropped 6 bases, with 6 bases sitting between them. The V gene's germline CDR1 is GTSNPN and CDR2 SVGIG (reference sequence). The CDR3 length is 11 residues. The CDR3 DNA sequence: TGTGCCTGGAGTGATGGGGATGGCTACACCTTC. It is translated as CAWSDGDGYTF.

The J gene is TRBJ1-6, the V gene TRBV6-2 or TRBV6-3; D not resolved. Germline values: CDR1 MNHEY, CDR2 SVGEGT. The CDR3 has 16 residues. The V end lost 2 bases, the J end lost 3 bases, and 11 bases lay between the germline ends. The chain's CDR3 is CASSYPGRVYNSPLHF. As DNA, the CDR3 is TGTGCCAGCAGTTACCCGGGGAGGGTCTATAATTCACCCCTCCACTTT.

V gene TRBV30 combines with J gene TRBJ2-2; the D is unclear. The CDR3 is 13 residues long. V was cut by 0 bases and J by 1 base, with 3 bases left in between. Looked up from germline, CDR1 is GTSNPN and CDR2 is SVGIG (reference sequence). The CDR3 DNA reads as TGTGCCTGGAGTGTACTGAACACCGGGGAGCTGTTTTTT. It translates to CAWSVLNTGELFF. The full variable domain, rest sourced from reference TRBV30 and TRBJ2-2, is SQTIHQWPATLVQPVGSPLSLECTVEGTSNPNLYWYRQAAGRGLQLLFYSVGIGQISSEVPQNLSASRPQDRQFILSSKKLLLSDSGFYLCAWSVLNTGELFFGEGSRLTVL.

CDR3 protein: CASSPGGTEAFF. In nucleotides, the CDR3 is TGTGCCAGCAGTCCAGGGGGCACTGAAGCTTTCTTT. The V call is TRBV6-5, the J call TRBJ1-1, with 7 bases that match TRBD1. Trimming cost V 5 bases and J 4 bases; bases outside gene matches: 1. From germline, CDR1 is MNHEY and CDR2 SVGAGI. The CDR3 spans 12 residues.

The genes are TRBV5-1 and TRBJ1-6; D gene ambiguous. This CDR3 is 16 amino acids long. The V end lost 0 bases, the J end lost 2 bases, and 9 bases lay between the germline ends. Germline lookup yields CDR1 SGHRS and CDR2 YFSETQ. For the CDR3, the DNA is TGCGCCAGCAGCTTGGGCGATAGAACCTATAATTCACCCCTCCACTTT. Protein: CASSLGDRTYNSPLHF.

J is TRBJ2-7 and V is TRBV5-4; D unresolved. Germline lookup yields CDR1 SGHNT and CDR2 YYREEE (reference sequence). CDR3 size: 12 residues. The V end lost 2 bases, the J end lost 4 bases, and 7 bases lay between the germline ends. The CDR3: CASSLGKYEQYF. CDR3 in DNA: TGTGCCAGCAGCTTAGGGAAGTACGAGCAGTACTTC.